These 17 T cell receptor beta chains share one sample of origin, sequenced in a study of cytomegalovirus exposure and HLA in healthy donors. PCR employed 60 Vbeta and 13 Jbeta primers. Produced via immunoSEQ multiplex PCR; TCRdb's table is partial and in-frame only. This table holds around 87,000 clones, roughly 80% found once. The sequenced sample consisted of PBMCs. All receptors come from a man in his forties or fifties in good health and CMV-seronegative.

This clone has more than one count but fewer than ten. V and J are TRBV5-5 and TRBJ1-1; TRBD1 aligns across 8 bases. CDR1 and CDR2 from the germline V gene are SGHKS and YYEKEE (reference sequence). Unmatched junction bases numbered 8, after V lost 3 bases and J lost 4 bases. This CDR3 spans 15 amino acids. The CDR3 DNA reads TGTGCCAGCAGCTCGTGGACAGGGCGGGGCACTGAAGCTTTCTTT. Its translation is CASSSWTGRGTEAFF.

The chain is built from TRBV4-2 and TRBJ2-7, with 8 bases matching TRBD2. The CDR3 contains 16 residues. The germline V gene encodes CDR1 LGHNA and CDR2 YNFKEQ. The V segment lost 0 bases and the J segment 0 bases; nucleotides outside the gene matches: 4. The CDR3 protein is CASSQEGSGDSYEQYF. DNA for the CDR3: TGTGCCAGCAGCCAAGAGGGTAGCGGGGACTCCTACGAGCAGTACTTC.

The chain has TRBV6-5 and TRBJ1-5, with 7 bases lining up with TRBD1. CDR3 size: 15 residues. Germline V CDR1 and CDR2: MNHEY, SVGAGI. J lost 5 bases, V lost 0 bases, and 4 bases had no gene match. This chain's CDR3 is CASSYSGGRDQPQHF. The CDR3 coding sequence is TGTGCCAGCAGTTACTCAGGGGGCAGGGATCAGCCCCAGCATTTT.

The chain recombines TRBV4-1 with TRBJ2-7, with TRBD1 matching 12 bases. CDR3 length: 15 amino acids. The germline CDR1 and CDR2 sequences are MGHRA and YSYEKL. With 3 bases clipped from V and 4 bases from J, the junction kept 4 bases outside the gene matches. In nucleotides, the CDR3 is TGCGCCAGCAGCCAGCCGGGACAGGGGGCATACGAGCAGTACTTC. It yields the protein CASSQPGQGAYEQYF.

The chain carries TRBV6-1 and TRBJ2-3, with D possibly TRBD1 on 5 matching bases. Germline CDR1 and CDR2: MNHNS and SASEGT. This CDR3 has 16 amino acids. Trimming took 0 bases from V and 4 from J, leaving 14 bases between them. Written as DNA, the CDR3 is TGTGCCAGCAGTGAAGCGGCCAGGGTATTACCAGATACGCAGTATTTT. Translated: CASSEAARVLPDTQYF.

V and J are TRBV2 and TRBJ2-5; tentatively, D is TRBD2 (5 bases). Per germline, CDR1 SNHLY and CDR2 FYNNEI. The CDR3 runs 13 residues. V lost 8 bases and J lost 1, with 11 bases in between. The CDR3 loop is CASPTKSQETQYF. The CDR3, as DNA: TGTGCCAGCCCGACTAAATCCCAAGAGACCCAGTACTTC. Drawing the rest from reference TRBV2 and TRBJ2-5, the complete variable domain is EPEVTQTPSHQVTQMGQEVILRCVPISNHLYFYWYRQILGQKVEFLVSFYNNEISEKSEIFDDQFSVERPDGSNFTLKIRSTKLEDSAMYFCASPTKSQETQYFGPGTRLLVL.

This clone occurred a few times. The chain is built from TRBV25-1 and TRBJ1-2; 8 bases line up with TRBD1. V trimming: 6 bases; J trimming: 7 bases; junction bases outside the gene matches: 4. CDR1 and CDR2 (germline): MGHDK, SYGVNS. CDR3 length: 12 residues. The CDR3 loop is CASRADRAGYTF. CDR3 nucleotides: TGTGCCAGCAGAGCGGACAGGGCTGGCTACACCTTC.

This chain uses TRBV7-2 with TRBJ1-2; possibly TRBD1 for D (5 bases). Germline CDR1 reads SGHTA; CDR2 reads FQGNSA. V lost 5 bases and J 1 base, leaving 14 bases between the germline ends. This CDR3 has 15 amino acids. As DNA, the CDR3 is TGTGCCAGCAGCCCCTGGACAACTTATAACTATGGCTACACCTTC. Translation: CASSPWTTYNYGYTF.

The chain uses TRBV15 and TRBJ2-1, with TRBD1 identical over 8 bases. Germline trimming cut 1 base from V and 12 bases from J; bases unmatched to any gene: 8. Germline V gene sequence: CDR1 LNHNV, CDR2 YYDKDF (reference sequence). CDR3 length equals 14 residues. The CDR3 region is CATSRVAGGSGQFF. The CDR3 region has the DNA TGTGCCACCAGCAGAGTTGCAGGGGGCAGCGGGCAGTTCTTC.

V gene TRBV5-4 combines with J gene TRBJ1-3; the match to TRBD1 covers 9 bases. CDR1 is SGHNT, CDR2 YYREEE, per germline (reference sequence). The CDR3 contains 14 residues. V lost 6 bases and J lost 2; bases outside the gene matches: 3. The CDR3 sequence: CASTRDRAGNTIYF. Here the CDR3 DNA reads TGTGCCAGCACCAGGGACAGGGCTGGAAACACCATATATTTT.

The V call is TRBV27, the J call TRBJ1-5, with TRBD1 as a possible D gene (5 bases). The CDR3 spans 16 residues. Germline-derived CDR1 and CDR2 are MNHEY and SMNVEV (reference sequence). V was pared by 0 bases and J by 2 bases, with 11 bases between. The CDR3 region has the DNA TGTGCCAGCAGTTTATCGACGGGGGGAGGCAATCAGCCCCAGCATTTT. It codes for CASSLSTGGGNQPQHF.

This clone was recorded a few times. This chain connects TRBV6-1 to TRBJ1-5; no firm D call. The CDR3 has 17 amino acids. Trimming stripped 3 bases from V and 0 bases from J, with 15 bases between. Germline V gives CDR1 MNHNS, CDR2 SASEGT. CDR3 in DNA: TGTGCCAGCAGTGACAGCGGACGGAAGAGTAGCAATCAGCCCCAGCATTTT. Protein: CASSDSGRKSSNQPQHF.

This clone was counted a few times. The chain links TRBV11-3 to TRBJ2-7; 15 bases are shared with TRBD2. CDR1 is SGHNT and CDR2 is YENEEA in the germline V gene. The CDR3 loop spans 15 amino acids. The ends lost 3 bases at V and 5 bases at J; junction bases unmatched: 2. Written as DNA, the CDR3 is TGTGCCAGCAGCTTCGGGACTAGCGGGGGGAACGAGCAGTACTTC. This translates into CASSFGTSGGNEQYF.

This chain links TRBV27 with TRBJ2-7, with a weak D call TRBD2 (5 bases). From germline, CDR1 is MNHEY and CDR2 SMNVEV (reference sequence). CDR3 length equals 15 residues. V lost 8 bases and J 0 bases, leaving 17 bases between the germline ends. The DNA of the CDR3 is TGTGCCAGCGGCCGCCGGGGAATCACCTCCTACGAGCAGTACTTC. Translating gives CASGRRGITSYEQYF.

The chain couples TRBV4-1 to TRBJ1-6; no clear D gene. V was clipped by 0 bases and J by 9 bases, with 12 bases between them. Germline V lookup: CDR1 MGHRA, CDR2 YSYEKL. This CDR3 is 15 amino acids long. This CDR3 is CASSQESRSGSPLHF. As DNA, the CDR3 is TGCGCCAGCAGCCAAGAGTCGAGATCGGGTTCACCCCTCCACTTT.

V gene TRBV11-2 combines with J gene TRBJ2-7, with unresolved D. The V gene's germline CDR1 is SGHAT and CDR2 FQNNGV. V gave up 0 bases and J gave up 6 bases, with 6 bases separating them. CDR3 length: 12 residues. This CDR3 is CASSLEEVEQYF. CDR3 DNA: TGTGCCAGCAGCTTAGAAGAGGTCGAGCAGTACTTC.

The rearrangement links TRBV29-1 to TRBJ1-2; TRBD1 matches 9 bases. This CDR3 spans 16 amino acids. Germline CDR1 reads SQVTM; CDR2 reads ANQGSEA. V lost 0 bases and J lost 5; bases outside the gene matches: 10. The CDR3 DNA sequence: TGCAGCGTTGAAGATTTATCGCCGGGACAGGGTTATGGCTACACCTTC. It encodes CSVEDLSPGQGYGYTF. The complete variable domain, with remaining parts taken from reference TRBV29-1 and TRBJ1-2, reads SAVISQKPSRDICQRGTSLTIQCQVDSQVTMMFWYRQQPGQSLTLIATANQGSEATYESGFVIDKFPISRPNLTFSTLTVSNMSPEDSSIYLCSVEDLSPGQGYGYTFGSGTRLTVV.